A selection of T cell receptor beta chains follows, all from one sample in a study of blood T cell repertoires in COVID-19. Generated by immunoSEQ multiplex PCR, the TCRdb table keeps only in-frame clones and is missing some. The table has under 150,000 clones, about 88% seen once. The sequenced sample was peripheral blood. These receptors were obtained from a man aged 45-65 years with active COVID-19. CDR3s include the opening cysteine and the closing phenylalanine or tryptophan. The D gene is left open where the match is weak. For some rows the clone size is stated as once, few or many, or as a class when expanded; others skip it.

d_call: .; v_call: TRBV24-1; clone_size: .; j_call: TRBJ1-1; cdr3_nt: TGTGCCACCAGTGATACACAGGGTCGGCAGATGAACACTGAAGCTTTCTTT; cdr3_aa: CATSDTQGRQMNTEAFF
d_call: TRBD2; v_call: TRBV7-2; clone_size: once; j_call: TRBJ2-2; cdr3_nt: TGTGCCAGCAGCTTGCGGGCTAGCGGGAACGCGAACACCGGGGAGCTGTTTTTT; cdr3_aa: CASSLRASGNANTGELFF
d_call: .; v_call: TRBV18; clone_size: .; j_call: TRBJ2-1; cdr3_nt: TGTGCCAGCTCACCATCGAGTCTGAGTGAGCAGTTCTTC; cdr3_aa: CASSPSSLSEQFF
d_call: .; v_call: TRBV2; clone_size: .; j_call: TRBJ1-2; cdr3_nt: TGTGCCAGCAGTGGCCCGGGGGGGAGTAACTATGGCTACACCTTC; cdr3_aa: CASSGPGGSNYGYTF
d_call: .; v_call: TRBV6-5; clone_size: .; j_call: TRBJ1-2; cdr3_nt: TGTGCCAGCAGTAATAATTACTATGGCTACACCTTC; cdr3_aa: CASSNNYYGYTF
d_call: TRBD1; v_call: TRBV6-5; clone_size: .; j_call: TRBJ2-7; cdr3_nt: TGTGCCAGCAGCCCGACCGGCGGACAGGGCGAGCAGTACTTC; cdr3_aa: CASSPTGGQGEQYF
d_call: TRBD1; v_call: TRBV6-5; clone_size: .; j_call: TRBJ2-5; cdr3_nt: TGTGCCACACACCGGGACAGACTCCAAGAGACCCAGTACTTC; cdr3_aa: CATHRDRLQETQYF
d_call: .; v_call: TRBV2; clone_size: .; j_call: TRBJ1-5; cdr3_nt: TGTGCCAGCAGTGAAAGGGGCATTAGCAATCAGCCCCAGCATTTT; cdr3_aa: CASSERGISNQPQHF
d_call: TRBD2; v_call: TRBV19; clone_size: .; j_call: TRBJ2-3; cdr3_nt: TGTGCCAGCTCCTTAGCGGGAGCGGTAGATACGCAGTATTTT; cdr3_aa: CASSLAGAVDTQYF
d_call: TRBD2; v_call: TRBV10-3; clone_size: .; j_call: TRBJ2-2; cdr3_nt: TGTGCCATCAGTGAGTTCGGGACTACGAACACCGGGGAGCTGTTTTTT; cdr3_aa: CAISEFGTTNTGELFF
d_call: .; v_call: TRBV7-6; clone_size: .; j_call: TRBJ1-5; cdr3_nt: TGTGCCAGCAGCTCTGGGCCTAATCAGCCCCAGCATTTT; cdr3_aa: CASSSGPNQPQHF
d_call: .; v_call: TRBV12-3/TRBV12-4; clone_size: .; j_call: TRBJ2-5; cdr3_nt: TGTGCCAGCAGAATAGCGGAGGGGGAGACCCAGTACTTC; cdr3_aa: CASRIAEGETQYF
d_call: .; v_call: TRBV6-5; clone_size: .; j_call: TRBJ1-1; cdr3_nt: TGTGCCAGCAGAAGGGGGATGAACACTGAAGCTTTCTTT; cdr3_aa: CASRRGMNTEAFF
d_call: TRBD2; v_call: TRBV18; clone_size: .; j_call: TRBJ2-1; cdr3_nt: TGTGCCAGCTCACCATTAGCGGGAGGGTTCAATGAGCAGTTCTTC; cdr3_aa: CASSPLAGGFNEQFF
d_call: TRBD1; v_call: TRBV7-9; clone_size: once; j_call: TRBJ1-2; cdr3_nt: TGTGCCAGCACTCCCGGGACAGACTATGGCTACACCTTC; cdr3_aa: CASTPGTDYGYTF
d_call: .; v_call: TRBV12-3/TRBV12-4; clone_size: .; j_call: TRBJ2-3; cdr3_nt: TGTGCCAGCAGTTTCCGGGATACGCAGTATTTT; cdr3_aa: CASSFRDTQYF
d_call: TRBD2; v_call: TRBV3-1/TRBV3-2; clone_size: .; j_call: TRBJ2-4; cdr3_nt: TGTGCCAGCAGCCGAGAGAGAGGTCGGGGACTAGCGGGCCCAGCCAAAAACATTCAGTACTTC; cdr3_aa: CASSRERGRGLAGPAKNIQYF
d_call: .; v_call: TRBV12-3/TRBV12-4; clone_size: few; j_call: TRBJ2-1; cdr3_nt: TGTGCCAGCAAACTACTCGACAATGAGCAGTTCTTC; cdr3_aa: CASKLLDNEQFF
d_call: .; v_call: TRBV3-1/TRBV3-2; clone_size: .; j_call: TRBJ1-2; cdr3_nt: TGTGCCAGCAGCCAAGGATGGGGCGTGGCGGCTAACTATGGCTACACCTTC; cdr3_aa: CASSQGWGVAANYGYTF
d_call: TRBD1; v_call: TRBV12-3/TRBV12-4; clone_size: .; j_call: TRBJ1-2; cdr3_nt: TGTGCCAGCAGGAGACAGGGCTATGGCTACACCTTC; cdr3_aa: CASRRQGYGYTF
d_call: TRBD1; v_call: TRBV7-2; clone_size: .; j_call: TRBJ1-6; cdr3_nt: TGTGCCAGCAGCTTAGCGACTCCCCGACAGGGCCCCCTCCACTTT; cdr3_aa: CASSLATPRQGPLHF
d_call: .; v_call: TRBV10-3; clone_size: .; j_call: TRBJ2-3; cdr3_nt: TGTGCCATCAGTGACCGGGATTTGCTCAGAACTAGCACAGATACGCAGTATTTT; cdr3_aa: CAISDRDLLRTSTDTQYF
d_call: TRBD1; v_call: TRBV3-1/TRBV3-2; clone_size: .; j_call: TRBJ2-2; cdr3_nt: TGTGCCAGCACTCGGGACAGGGGTCTCACCGGGGAGCTGTTTTTT; cdr3_aa: CASTRDRGLTGELFF
d_call: TRBD2; v_call: TRBV19; clone_size: .; j_call: TRBJ2-7; cdr3_nt: TGTGCCAGTAGTATAGCATTTGCGGGGGGCAGAGACGAGCAGTACTTC; cdr3_aa: CASSIAFAGGRDEQYF
d_call: TRBD2; v_call: TRBV6-1; clone_size: .; j_call: TRBJ2-1; cdr3_nt: TGTGCCAGCAGTGAAAAACTAGCGGGAGGCTTGAATGAGCAGTTCTTC; cdr3_aa: CASSEKLAGGLNEQFF
d_call: .; v_call: TRBV14; clone_size: few; j_call: TRBJ2-2; cdr3_nt: TGTGCCAGCAGCCGAGATGCTAGCGCCACCGGGGAGCTGTTTTTT; cdr3_aa: CASSRDASATGELFF
d_call: .; v_call: TRBV10-1; clone_size: .; j_call: TRBJ1-4; cdr3_nt: TGCGCCAGCAGTGAGTCTCAAGGAGATTATGAAAAACTGTTTTTT; cdr3_aa: CASSESQGDYEKLFF
d_call: .; v_call: TRBV14; clone_size: once; j_call: TRBJ2-7; cdr3_nt: TGTGCCAGCAGCCAAGACTTCTCCTACGAGCAGTACTTC; cdr3_aa: CASSQDFSYEQYF
d_call: TRBD2; v_call: TRBV3-1/TRBV3-2; clone_size: .; j_call: TRBJ2-3; cdr3_nt: TGTGCCAGCAGCCTTACTAGCGGGTCTAGCACAGATACGCAGTATTTT; cdr3_aa: CASSLTSGSSTDTQYF
d_call: .; v_call: TRBV5-4; clone_size: .; j_call: TRBJ2-3; cdr3_nt: TGTGCCAGCAGTGCCCCGCAAGGGCAGGGAGGATCCACAGATACGCAGTATTTT; cdr3_aa: CASSAPQGQGGSTDTQYF
d_call: TRBD2; v_call: TRBV10-1; clone_size: .; j_call: TRBJ2-1; cdr3_nt: TGCGCCAGTGTTGTTAGCGGGGGGGCGCGAGGTGAGCAGTTCTTC; cdr3_aa: CASVVSGGARGEQFF
d_call: .; v_call: TRBV24-1; clone_size: .; j_call: TRBJ1-2; cdr3_nt: TGTGCCACCAGTGATCAGGGGTTCAACTATGGCTACACCTTC; cdr3_aa: CATSDQGFNYGYTF
d_call: TRBD1; v_call: TRBV5-1; clone_size: .; j_call: TRBJ1-1; cdr3_nt: TGCGCCAGCAGCGCACGGACAGGGCTGAACACTGAAGCTTTCTTT; cdr3_aa: CASSARTGLNTEAFF
d_call: .; v_call: TRBV5-1; clone_size: .; j_call: TRBJ2-1; cdr3_nt: TGCGCCAGCAGCTTGGAGAGTAGCCCCTACAATGAGCAGTTCTTC; cdr3_aa: CASSLESSPYNEQFF
d_call: TRBD1; v_call: TRBV2; clone_size: .; j_call: TRBJ1-2; cdr3_nt: TGTGCCAGCAGGGGGAGAGGGGGCGTAACGGATGGCTACACCTTC; cdr3_aa: CASRGRGGVTDGYTF
d_call: TRBD1; v_call: TRBV6-1; clone_size: .; j_call: TRBJ1-6; cdr3_nt: TGTGCCAGCAGTGAAGAGTGGACAGGGGTCTTGAGTTCACCCCTCCACTTT; cdr3_aa: CASSEEWTGVLSSPLHF
d_call: TRBD1; v_call: TRBV5-1; clone_size: .; j_call: TRBJ1-4; cdr3_nt: TGCGCCAGCAGAACGACAGGGGCAACTAATGAAAAACTGTTTTTT; cdr3_aa: CASRTTGATNEKLFF
d_call: TRBD1; v_call: TRBV4-1; clone_size: .; j_call: TRBJ2-3; cdr3_nt: TGCGCCAGCAGCCCACCGGGACAGGGGTCCACAGATACGCAGTATTTT; cdr3_aa: CASSPPGQGSTDTQYF
d_call: .; v_call: TRBV5-1; clone_size: .; j_call: TRBJ2-3; cdr3_nt: TGCGCCAGCAGCGCGGACTCCTCTGGCACAGATACGCAGTATTTT; cdr3_aa: CASSADSSGTDTQYF
d_call: TRBD2; v_call: TRBV6-1; clone_size: .; j_call: TRBJ2-3; cdr3_nt: TGTGCCAGCAGTCAAGGACTAGCGGCAAGCACAGATACGCAGTATTTT; cdr3_aa: CASSQGLAASTDTQYF